This T cell receptor beta chain emerged from a study of T cell responses to AZD1222 COVID-19 vaccine. Libraries were prepared by immunoSEQ multiplex PCR; TCRdb keeps only in-frame clonotypes and omits some of them. This sample yields 150,000 or so clones, of which about 88% are seen a single time; 18% belongs to the top ten. Regarding this clone: Its matching antigen is unknown.

This CDR3 comprises 14 residues. Germline lookup yields CDR1 MDHEN and CDR2 SYDVKM. The V end was cut by 2 bases, the J end by 6 bases, with 13 bases between. Study-wide points: Recipients of two AZD1222 doses showed rising Spike-specific TCR breadth and depth. Sampling that yielded the repertoires occurred only after the peak T cell response.

The clonotype comes from an adult in good health. V is TRBV28 and J is TRBJ1-1; D is possibly TRBD1 (5 bases). The sample in question was peripheral blood, obtained on day 0 of AZD1222 vaccination. CDR3 protein: CASSLAGTGPEAFF. In DNA form, the CDR3 reads TGTGCCAGCAGTTTAGCGGGAACAGGCCCTGAAGCTTTCTTT.